One T cell receptor (beta chain) is described in this entry. The trim removed 4 bases at V and 8 bases at J, leaving 10 bases unmatched. The CDR3 runs 14 residues. Germline V CDR1 and CDR2: SQVTM, ANQGSEA. These data are taken from a study of shared T cell receptors in the human thymus. This table comes from immunoSEQ multiplex PCR, and its TCRdb copy is limited to in-frame clones, with some not included. The sample holds approximately 580,000 clones, about 80% seen once. These data are also associated with another study on human thymus T cells. That source adds: Healthy Finnish infants undergoing corrective surgery for congenital heart defects were used as donors.

The sequenced material came from thymocytes. The chain uses TRBV29-1 and TRBJ1-3, with 8 positions matching TRBD1. This clonotype originated in a boy under two years old with a congenital heart defect. CDR3 nucleotide sequence: TGCAGCGTTGGCGGCAGGGGGCCCGATGACACCATATATTTT. Amino acid sequence: CSVGGRGPDDTIYF.